The 20 T cell receptor beta chains given below trace back to one sample, sequenced in a study of spatial heterogeneity in lung cancer. Noted time point: sample taken at primary tumor resection. The input material, whole RNA from tumor, nontumor lung or frozen PBMC, was sequenced unsorted. TCRdb passed the 5' RACE reads through MiXCR, listing each CDR3 protein once. The data hold over 45,000 distinct CDR3 sequences, with over 4.5% observed a single time. This specimen consisted of PBMCs, obtained at surgery. The receptors derive from a male donor with early-stage non-small cell lung cancer.

This clonotype was recorded many times. J is TRBJ1-4 and V is TRBV20-1; D gene uncertain. The ends were cut back, 1 base at V and 0 bases at J, with 12 bases in the middle. The CDR3 runs to 16 residues. Germline V gene lookup returns CDR1 DFQATT and CDR2 SNEGSKA (reference sequence). The CDR3 sequence is CSARGSRSATNEKLFF. CDR3 nucleotide sequence: TGCAGTGCTAGAGGCAGCCGTTCTGCAACTAATGAAAAACTGTTTTTT.

This chain links TRBV4-3 with TRBJ2-3, with TRBD2 matching over 11 bases. J gave up 1 base and V 3 bases, and 3 bases lay outside the gene matches. Germline V gives CDR1 LGHNA, CDR2 YSLEER. The CDR3 sequence is 16 residues long. The CDR3 region has the DNA TGCGCCAGCAGCCAGAAACTAGCGGGAGGCACAGATACGCAGTATTTT. Translation: CASSQKLAGGTDTQYF.

This clonotype was detected many times. The chain has TRBV7-9 and TRBJ2-5; D is possibly TRBD1 or TRBD2 (5 bases each). The CDR3 totals 14 residues. Trimming removed 5 bases at V and 2 bases at J, with 12 bases between. CDR1 is SEHNR, CDR2 FQNEAQ, per germline (reference sequence). CDR3 protein: CASSLLGPQETQYF. In DNA, the CDR3 is TGTGCCAGCAGCCTCTTGGGACCGCAAGAGACCCAGTACTTC.

This clonotype occurred many times. The chain links TRBV2 to TRBJ1-1; D is possibly TRBD1 (5 bases). The CDR3 covers 13 residues. V shed 6 bases and J shed 2 bases, with 10 bases lying between them. Germline V lookup: CDR1 SNHLY, CDR2 FYNNEI. The CDR3 protein is CASSGQGNTEAFF. In DNA, the CDR3 is TGTGCCAGCAGCGGCCAGGGCAACACTGAAGCTTTCTTT.

The sample holds many counts of this clonotype. This chain links TRBV6-5 with TRBJ2-3; 8 nucleotides match TRBD2. The CDR3 loop spans 17 amino acids. Germline loops: CDR1 MNHEY, CDR2 SVGAGI. V lost 2 bases to trimming and J lost 1 base; unmatched junction nucleotides: 8. In nucleotides, the CDR3 is TGTGCCAGCAGTTACCGGACCCCGGGAGGGGGCACAGATACGCAGTATTTT. Translation: CASSYRTPGGGTDTQYF.

There are a few counts of this clonotype. The rearrangement links TRBV10-3 to TRBJ2-7; D gene unclear. The CDR3 is 15 residues long. The V end lost 0 bases, the J end lost 3 bases, and 12 bases lay between the germline ends. The germline CDR1 and CDR2 sequences are ENHRY and SYGVKD. The CDR3 region has the DNA TGTGCCATCAGTGAGTCAACGGAAAGAATCTACGAGCAGTACTTC. This codes for CAISESTERIYEQYF.

There are many counts of this clonotype. The chain carries TRBV6-5 and TRBJ2-2; the D gene is possibly TRBD1 (5 bases). The CDR3 is made up of 17 amino acids. V was pared by 8 bases and J by 4 bases, with 23 bases between. From germline, CDR1 is MNHEY and CDR2 SVGAGI. The CDR3 spells CASGRQPRSLGTGELFF. For the CDR3, the DNA is TGTGCCAGCGGTCGACAGCCCCGAAGTCTGGGCACCGGGGAGCTGTTTTTT.

The rearrangement links TRBV4-1 to TRBJ2-7; TRBD1 matches at 10 bases. Germline values: CDR1 MGHRA, CDR2 YSYEKL. The CDR3 covers 15 residues. V shed 2 bases and J 2 bases; nucleotides not matched to a gene: 3. As DNA, the CDR3 is TGCGCCAGCAGCCAACCAGGACAGGGGGCCTACGAGCAGTACTTC. Its protein product is CASSQPGQGAYEQYF.

In this sample, this clonotype turned up many times. The chain links TRBV29-1 to TRBJ2-1; weak D call: TRBD1 (7 bases). The V gene's germline CDR1 is SQVTM and CDR2 ANQGSEA. The CDR3 is 12 residues long. The V and J ends lost 5 bases and 14 bases respectively, with 19 bases between them. In DNA form, the CDR3 reads TGCAGCGTTAGGCAGGGGGACTTTGGGGAGTTCTTC. Translated: CSVRQGDFGEFF.

This clonotype was found many times. The chain uses TRBV6-6 and TRBJ2-2; 9 bases are shared with TRBD2. V was clipped by 2 bases and J by 8 bases; unmatched bases: 9. This CDR3 contains 16 residues. CDR1 MNHNY and CDR2 SVGAGI come from the germline V gene (reference sequence). The CDR3 DNA reads TGTGCCAGCAGTTACGCTAGTAGCGGGAGTATTGGGGAGCTGTTTTTT. Amino acids: CASSYASSGSIGELFF.

This clonotype was recorded many times. This chain uses TRBV20-1 with TRBJ2-3; the match to TRBD1 covers 9 bases. V dropped 6 bases and J dropped 4; count of bases not matched to a gene: 8. The CDR3 is made up of 14 amino acids. The V gene's germline CDR1 is DFQATT and CDR2 SNEGSKA (reference sequence). CDR3: CSANGGTGPDTQYF. The CDR3, as DNA: TGCAGTGCAAACGGGGGGACAGGGCCAGATACGCAGTATTTT.

This clonotype has at least ten counts. The chain carries TRBV6-5 and TRBJ2-7; a possible D gene is TRBD2 (7 bases). CDR3 length equals 15 residues. Trimming left V 6 bases short and J 3 bases short, with 18 bases between. Germline-derived CDR1 and CDR2 are MNHEY and SVGAGI. The CDR3: CASSPTGRGHYEQYF. In DNA form, the CDR3 reads TGTGCCAGCAGCCCAACAGGGCGGGGGCACTACGAGCAGTACTTC.

At least ten counts were recorded for this clonotype. The genes are TRBV5-1 and TRBJ2-7; 8 bases are shared with TRBD1. The trim removed 3 bases at V and 4 bases at J, leaving 6 bases unmatched. Germline CDR1 is SGHRS and CDR2 is YFSETQ. The CDR3 is made up of 14 amino acids. The CDR3, as DNA: TGCGCCAGCAGCTGGACAGGGTTTTTTTACGAGCAGTACTTC. Translation: CASSWTGFFYEQYF.

The table lists this clonotype with many counts. The chain employs TRBV20-1 and TRBJ1-1, with a weak D call TRBD1 (5 bases). Germline values: CDR1 DFQATT, CDR2 SNEGSKA (reference sequence). CDR3 length: 12 amino acids. The DNA of the CDR3 is TGCAGAGACAAACAGGTGAACACTGAAGCTTTCTTT. This codes for CRDKQVNTEAFF.

This clonotype was seen ten or more times. This rearrangement joins TRBV6-5 to TRBJ2-1; TRBD2 matches at 10 bases. The germline V gene has CDR1 MNHEY and CDR2 SVGAGI. V trimming: 8 bases; J trimming: 7 bases; junction bases outside the gene matches: 8. The CDR3 covers 14 residues. The CDR3 nucleotides are TGTGCCAGCGGCTTAATAGCGGGAGGAAATGAGCAGTTCTTC. It specifies CASGLIAGGNEQFF.

Many counts were recorded for this clonotype. The gene calls are TRBV14 and TRBJ2-3, with 7 bases identical to TRBD2. This CDR3 is built from 13 residues. The V segment lost 8 bases and the J segment 2 bases; nucleotides outside the gene matches: 4. Germline V gene lookup returns CDR1 SGHDN and CDR2 FVKESK. In nucleotides, the CDR3 is TGTGCCAGCGGAAGACTAGCCACAGATACGCAGTATTTT. This gives the protein CASGRLATDTQYF.

The table lists this clonotype with a few counts. The chain is built from TRBV5-1 and TRBJ2-7, with D possibly TRBD2 on 6 matching bases. This CDR3 comprises 15 residues. Germline V gene sequence: CDR1 SGHRS, CDR2 YFSETQ. Trimming left V 4 bases short and J 3 bases short, with 17 bases between. The CDR3 bases are TGCGCCAGCAGCCGGGGACTTCCAAGGGACTACGAGCAGTACTTC. Residues: CASSRGLPRDYEQYF.

The chain recombines TRBV12-3 or TRBV12-4 with TRBJ1-1; 7 bases map to TRBD1. The CDR3 is made up of 14 amino acids. The V and J ends lost 10 bases and 5 bases, in that order; junction bases with no gene match: 13. In DNA, the CDR3 is TGTGCCACCAGGGGGAGATTAGCCGGTACTGAAGCTTTCTTT. The encoded protein is CATRGRLAGTEAFF.

The table lists this clonotype with many counts. The rearrangement joins TRBV7-2 to TRBJ1-6; D might be TRBD1 (6 bases). CDR1 and CDR2 from the germline V gene are SGHTA and FQGNSA. Trimming stripped 6 bases from V and 7 bases from J, with 13 bases between. CDR3 length: 14 amino acids. The DNA for the CDR3 is TGTGCCAGCAGAACAGGGTCCAGGAATTCACCCCTCCACTTT. Its protein product is CASRTGSRNSPLHF.

This clonotype was counted many times. The chain couples TRBV2 to TRBJ2-3; no clear D. The germline V and J ends were trimmed by 11 bases and 6 bases, with 21 bases remaining between them. This CDR3 is 14 amino acids long. CDR1 SNHLY and CDR2 FYNNEI come from the germline V gene. Here the CDR3 reads CACQQEAGEDTQYF. DNA for the CDR3: TGTGCCTGCCAGCAAGAGGCAGGTGAGGATACGCAGTATTTT.